This TCR beta chain was sequenced for a study of T cells expressing NK-cell markers. Overall study: One of eight sequenced donors was HCMV-seronegative; the other seven were seropositive.

Points on this clonotype: Its target is not known.

Study observations and caveats: Where several donors were concerned, these clonotypes also led the CD3+CD56-NKG2C+ fraction.

This CDR3 spans 14 amino acids. Germline V gene data show CDR1 as SQVTM and CDR2 as ANQGSEA. TCRdb re-called the 5' RACE reads; every CDR3 protein appears as one record, without DNA. Recorded for this sample: 350,000 to 400,000 distinct CDR3 sequences. The V call is TRBV29-1, the J call TRBJ2-1. Source material: blood T cells: a sorted CD56 or NKG2C T cell subset, CD4+ or CD8+ T cells, or bulk PBMC T cells (not recorded which). This receptor was identified in a woman aged 45-59 years in good health. CDR3 loop: CSVGLVISYNEQFF.